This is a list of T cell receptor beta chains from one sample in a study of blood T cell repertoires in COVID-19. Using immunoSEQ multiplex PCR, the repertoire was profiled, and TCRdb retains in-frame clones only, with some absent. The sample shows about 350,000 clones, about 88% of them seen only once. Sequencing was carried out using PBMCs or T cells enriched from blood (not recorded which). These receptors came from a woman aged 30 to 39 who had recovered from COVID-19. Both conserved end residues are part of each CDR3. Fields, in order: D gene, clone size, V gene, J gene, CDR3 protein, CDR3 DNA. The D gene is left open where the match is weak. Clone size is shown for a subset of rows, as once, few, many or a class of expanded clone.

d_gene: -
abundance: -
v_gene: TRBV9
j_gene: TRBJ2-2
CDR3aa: CASSVTGRYTGELFF
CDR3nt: TGTGCCAGCAGCGTGACAGGGAGGTACACCGGGGAGCTGTTTTTT

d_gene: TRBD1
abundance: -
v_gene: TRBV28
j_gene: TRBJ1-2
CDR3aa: CASGDRGRGYTF
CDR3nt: TGTGCCAGCGGGGACAGGGGTCGGGGCTACACCTTC

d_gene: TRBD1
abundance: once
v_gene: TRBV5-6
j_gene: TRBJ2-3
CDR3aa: CASSLPQSGLGGWTDTQYF
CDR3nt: TGTGCCAGCAGCCTGCCCCAGTCCGGGTTAGGGGGCTGGACAGATACGCAGTATTTT

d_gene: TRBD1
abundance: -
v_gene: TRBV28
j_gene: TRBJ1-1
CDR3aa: CASSPQGAHTEAFF
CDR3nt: TGTGCCAGCAGCCCGCAGGGGGCGCACACTGAAGCTTTCTTT

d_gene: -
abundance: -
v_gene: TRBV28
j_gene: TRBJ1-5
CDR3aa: CASSLRVRAIIIQPQHF
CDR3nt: TGTGCCAGCAGTTTAAGGGTCAGGGCGATTATTATTCAGCCCCAGCATTTT

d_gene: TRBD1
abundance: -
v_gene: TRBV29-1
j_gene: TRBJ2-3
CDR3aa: CSVTGQGVTDTQYF
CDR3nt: TGCAGCGTCACGGGACAGGGGGTGACAGATACGCAGTATTTT

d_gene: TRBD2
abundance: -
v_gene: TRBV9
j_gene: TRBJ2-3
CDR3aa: CASSALSGGATDTQYF
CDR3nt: TGTGCCAGCAGCGCCCTGAGCGGGGGGGCTACAGATACGCAGTATTTT

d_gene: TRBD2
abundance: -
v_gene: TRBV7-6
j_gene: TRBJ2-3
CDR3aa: CASSLASGGAPDTQYF
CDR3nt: TGTGCCAGCAGCTTAGCTAGCGGGGGGGCCCCAGATACGCAGTATTTT

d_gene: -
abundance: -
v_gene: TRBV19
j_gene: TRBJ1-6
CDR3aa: CASSITGYNSPLHF
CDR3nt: TGTGCCAGTAGTATAACGGGGTATAATTCACCCCTCCACTTT

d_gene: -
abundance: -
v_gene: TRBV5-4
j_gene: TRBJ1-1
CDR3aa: CASSATGSGTEAFF
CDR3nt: TGTGCCAGCAGCGCCACAGGGTCGGGGACTGAAGCTTTCTTT

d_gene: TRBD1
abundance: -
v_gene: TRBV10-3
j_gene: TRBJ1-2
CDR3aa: CAITRDRELRHGYTF
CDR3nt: TGTGCCATCACCAGGGACAGGGAACTTCGCCATGGCTACACCTTC